What follows describes a single T cell receptor (beta chain). Its recognized antigen is unknown. No base-level quality is on record; no much larger clone is a single base apart. The CDR3 regions of human TCRbeta chains were subjected to immunosequencing. Processing in the source paper ran as follows. TCRs in the repertoires were matched against a reference library of SARS-CoV-2-specific TCRs that had been generated with the MIRA antigen-specificity platform. Breadth meant the fraction of unique TCRs that were SARS-CoV-2-associated, whereas depth meant the fraction of total T cells that were SARS-CoV-2-associated. Each spike-specific TCR was assigned to its reactive spike region and to a CD4 or CD8 class using the MIRA data. Log10-transformed breadth and depth values were compared by one-way ANOVA with Sidak's multiple comparisons tests. TCRdb limited this immuneACCESS table to in-frame rearrangements with V and J called. A share of clones is missing; checked studies link under half to unresolved V genes, and the rest is unexplained. Clone size and the V and J calls come from that table; the DNA yielded D and trimming. The sample table holds about 130,000 clones, of which approximately 90% were seen once. The ten most abundant clones make up 1.1% of the sample.

The intended sense of this specimen's time point label: about 28 days (+/-7) after the second vaccine dose. AZD1222 recipients given second doses at about 4 weeks or at about 12 weeks were pooled, since spike-specific TCR depth and breadth were not found to differ between the two schedules. Vaccinee samples came from UK trials COV001 and COV002, including a single-blind randomized controlled phase 2/3 trial of AZD1222 (ChAdOx1 nCoV-19) in healthy adults. Trial participant PBMC samples were collected at day 0 and day 28 after the second dose for TCRbeta chain sequencing. This sample is part of a study of T cell responses to AZD1222 COVID-19 vaccine (dated by TCRdb to the early 2020s). Notes on the research overall: TCR sequencing was performed for more than 230 trial participants, of whom 207 were given two doses of AZD1222 and around 26 were given two doses of MenACWY control vaccine. Enrollment into the trials was organized by age into subgroups of 18-55, 56-69 and 70-plus years, and those subgroups contained roughly 140, 27 and 60 TCR-sequenced participants, respectively.

The CDR3 numbers 11 residues from cysteine through phenylalanine. Kept here is only the CDR3 DNA, which spans 33 bases and is read in frame from base 1. At the junction V is shortened by 0 bases and J by 11 bases, with 7 bases in between. The germline V gene yields MGHRA for CDR1 and YSYEKL for CDR2. The investigation overall reported the following: Vaccine-associated CD4 TCRs spanned the whole spike protein, with dominant responses in regions 160-218 and 743-854. No day 14 peak-response samples were available, so repertoires were characterized only after the peak T cell response. Epitopes outside the regions mutated in the B.1.351 and B.1.1.7 variants were reportedly recognized by nearly half of the unique spike-specific TCRs. Conclusions about previously exposed vaccinees are limited because only six or seven AZD1222 recipients were SARS-CoV-2 seropositive at baseline. Most participants were white British and females outnumbered males, and the authors suggested that clonal diversity may have been underestimated. In the small 56-69-year group, the increase in depth fell short of significance, most likely because of low power. After two AZD1222 doses, spike-specific TCR breadth and depth were significantly higher than at day 0 and than in MenACWY recipients.

The chain is made from TRBV4-1 and TRBJ1-2, with the D gene not clear enough to name. The receptor was derived from an adult who received the AZD1222 COVID-19 vaccine. Here the sequenced sample was peripheral blood, taken 28 days after the second AZD1222 dose. The CDR3 amino acid sequence is: CASSQEGFYTF. The nucleotide sequence is TGCGCCAGCAGCCAAGAGGGGTTTTACACCTTC.